This entry lists 2 T cell receptor beta chains sequenced from one sample in a study of control samples from healthy donors and cancer patients. Sequencing used immunoSEQ multiplex PCR; TCRdb keeps in-frame clones, though not all of them. The data contain under 65,000 clones, about nine tenths of them singletons. Sequenced input: PBMCs. These receptors came from a woman aged 45-65 years with colorectal cancer.

This clone appeared a single time. The V gene is TRBV7-9, the J gene TRBJ1-5, with D possibly matching TRBD1 (5 bases). CDR1 is SEHNR, CDR2 FQNEAQ, per germline (reference sequence). Trimming took off 4 bases at V and 4 bases at J, with 17 bases between the two ends. The CDR3 spans 16 residues. DNA for the CDR3: TGTGCCAGCAGCTGGGGACCGGGGAATCTAAATCAGCCCCAGCATTTT. Translation gives CASSWGPGNLNQPQHF.

This rearrangement joins TRBV7-9 to TRBJ2-7; 9 bases fit TRBD2. The V gene end was trimmed by 3 bases and the J gene end by 5 bases; junction bases not matched to a gene: 8. The CDR3 has 15 amino acids. CDR1 SEHNR and CDR2 FQNEAQ come from the germline V gene (reference sequence). The CDR3 sequence: CASSFWREGHHEQYF. CDR3 DNA sequence: TGTGCCAGCAGCTTCTGGCGGGAGGGCCACCACGAGCAGTACTTC.